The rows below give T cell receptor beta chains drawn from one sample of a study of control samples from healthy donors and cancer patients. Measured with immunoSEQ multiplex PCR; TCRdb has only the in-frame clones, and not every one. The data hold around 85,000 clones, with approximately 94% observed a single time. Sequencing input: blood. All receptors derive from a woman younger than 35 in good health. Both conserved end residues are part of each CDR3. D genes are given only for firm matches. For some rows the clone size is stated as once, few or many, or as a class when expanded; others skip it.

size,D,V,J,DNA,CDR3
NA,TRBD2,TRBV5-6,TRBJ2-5,TGTGCCAGCAGCTTGAGGCGGGGGGGCCAAGAGACCCAGTACTTC,CASSLRRGGQETQYF
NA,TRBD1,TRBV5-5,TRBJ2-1,TGTGCCAGCAGCTTGGCAGGGGGAAGTAACAATGAGCAGTTCTTC,CASSLAGGSNNEQFF
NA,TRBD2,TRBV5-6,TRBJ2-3,TGTGCCAGCAGCGAAGCGGGGAGCACAGATACGCAGTATTTT,CASSEAGSTDTQYF
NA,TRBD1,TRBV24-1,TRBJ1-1,TGTGCCACCAGTGAGCCGACAGGGGGTGAAGCTTTCTTT,CATSEPTGGEAFF
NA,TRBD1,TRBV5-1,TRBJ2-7,TGCGCCAGCAGCTTGGGGGGACAGGTCTACGAGCAGTACTTC,CASSLGGQVYEQYF
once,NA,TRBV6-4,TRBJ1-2,TGTGCCAGCAGGAGAGGAGCTAACTATGGCTACACCTTC,CASRRGANYGYTF
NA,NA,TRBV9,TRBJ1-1,TGTGCCAGCAGCGTAGTCGGCAGCATGAACACTGAAGCTTTCTTT,CASSVVGSMNTEAFF
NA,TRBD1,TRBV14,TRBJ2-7,TGTGCCAGCAGCCAAGGACCGTTACCCAGACAGGGGGCGGCGCGGTCTTACGAGCAGTACTTC,CASSQGPLPRQGAARSYEQYF
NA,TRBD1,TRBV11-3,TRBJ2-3,TGTGCCAGCAGCCTCCGGGACAGGGCTGGAGATACGCAGTATTTT,CASSLRDRAGDTQYF
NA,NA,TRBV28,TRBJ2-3,TGTGCCAGCAGCCACAGCCCCTCCGTCCCAGCTATGTCGGATACGCAGTATTTT,CASSHSPSVPAMSDTQYF
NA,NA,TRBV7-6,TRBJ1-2,TGTGCCAGCAGCTTAGGGGCCAGGACACACCTTAACTATGGCTACACCTTC,CASSLGARTHLNYGYTF
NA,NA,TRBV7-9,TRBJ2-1,TGTGCCAGCAGCCCCCAACTAGCCCTCAATGAGCAGTTCTTC,CASSPQLALNEQFF
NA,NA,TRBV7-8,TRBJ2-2,TGTGCCAGCAGCCGACAGAATAGATTTAACACCGGGGAGCTGTTTTTT,CASSRQNRFNTGELFF
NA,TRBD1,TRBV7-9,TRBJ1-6,TGTGCCAGCAGCTTTGGGACAGGGGGGTCCTCACCCCTCCACTTT,CASSFGTGGSSPLHF
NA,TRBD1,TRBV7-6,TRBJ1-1,TGTGCCAGCAGCTTAGCGTACAGTCCAGGGACAGGGGGGCGCGGAACTGAAGCTTTCTTT,CASSLAYSPGTGGRGTEAFF
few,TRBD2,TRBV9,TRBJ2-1,TGTGCCAGCAGCGTGGAACTAGCGGTCTACAATGAGCAGTTCTTC,CASSVELAVYNEQFF
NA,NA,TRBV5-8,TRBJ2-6,TGTGCCAGCAGCCCCTGGCGCAGGGGGGCAGGGGCCAACGTCCTGACTTTC,CASSPWRRGAGANVLTF
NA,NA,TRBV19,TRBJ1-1,TGTGCCAGTAGTATTACCCAAACCTACACTGAAGCTTTCTTT,CASSITQTYTEAFF
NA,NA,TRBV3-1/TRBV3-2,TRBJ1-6,TGTGCCAGCAGCCAAGGCCGTTTGAGGGACGCACCCCTCCACTTT,CASSQGRLRDAPLHF
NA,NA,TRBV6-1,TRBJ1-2,TGTGCCAGCAGTGAAATCCACGACAGACCCAACTATGGCTACACCTTC,CASSEIHDRPNYGYTF
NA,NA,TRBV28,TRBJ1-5,TGTGCCAGCAGTTTACTCAGGGTAGGGGGTCAGCCCCAGCATTTT,CASSLLRVGGQPQHF
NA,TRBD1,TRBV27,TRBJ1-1,TGTGCCAGCAGTTTGGGGGGACAGCAAGAAGCTTTCTTT,CASSLGGQQEAFF
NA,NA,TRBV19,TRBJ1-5,TGTGCCAGTAGTATAGCCGAAAAAGAGAATCAGCCCCAGCATTTT,CASSIAEKENQPQHF
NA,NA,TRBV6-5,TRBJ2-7,TGTGCCAGCAGCCTTTCGGGCCTCGCCTCCTACGAGCAGTACTTC,CASSLSGLASYEQYF
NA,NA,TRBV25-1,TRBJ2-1,TGTGCCAGCAGGGATCAGGGACCCGCATGGAACAATGAGCAGTTCTTC,CASRDQGPAWNNEQFF
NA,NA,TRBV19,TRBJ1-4,TGTGCCAGTAGTACCCCCCGGGCCAGGAATGAAAAACTGTTTTTT,CASSTPRARNEKLFF
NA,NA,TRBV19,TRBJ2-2,TGTGCCAGTAGTAGGGTGTTGAGCACCGGGGAGCTGTTTTTT,CASSRVLSTGELFF
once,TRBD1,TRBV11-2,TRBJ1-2,TGTGCCAGCAGCTTAGGGGGGACAGGGGGCACCCTCTATGGCTACACCTTC,CASSLGGTGGTLYGYTF
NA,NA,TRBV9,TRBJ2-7,TGTGCCAGCAGCAGTTCTAGCGAAAGCTCCTACGAGCAGTACTTC,CASSSSSESSYEQYF
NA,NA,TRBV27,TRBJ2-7,TGTGCCAGCTTCGGGGGGCGTTGGGAGCAGTACTTC,CASFGGRWEQYF
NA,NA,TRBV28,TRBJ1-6,TGTGCCAGCAGTTTGACTCATGGGAGCTTCTCACCCCTCCACTTT,CASSLTHGSFSPLHF
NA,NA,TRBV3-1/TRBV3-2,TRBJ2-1,TGTGCCAGCAAGGGGTACAATGAGCAGTTCTTC,CASKGYNEQFF
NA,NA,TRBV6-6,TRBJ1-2,TGTGCCAGCAGGGCTCCCACTAACTATGGCTACACCTTC,CASRAPTNYGYTF
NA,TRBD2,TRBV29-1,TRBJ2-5,TGCAGCGTTGCAGTGTTGGGCGGGAGGGCTGTGGAGACCCAGTACTTC,CSVAVLGGRAVETQYF
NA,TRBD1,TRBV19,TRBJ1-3,TGTGCCAGTAGGACAGGGGGCGCGTACGGAAACACCATATATTTT,CASRTGGAYGNTIYF
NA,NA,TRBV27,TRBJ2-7,TGTGCCACCAAGTCGATTTCGGACACTCCCTACGAGCAGTACTTC,CATKSISDTPYEQYF
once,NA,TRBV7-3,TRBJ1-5,TGTGCCAGCAGCTTATACCCCAATCAGCCCCAGCATTTT,CASSLYPNQPQHF
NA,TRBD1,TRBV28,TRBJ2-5,TGTGCCAGCAGTTTACCCGAGACAGGGGAAGAGACCCAGTACTTC,CASSLPETGEETQYF
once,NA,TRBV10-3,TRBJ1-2,TGTGCCATCAATACTGGCTCAAACCTTAACTATGGCTACACCTTC,CAINTGSNLNYGYTF
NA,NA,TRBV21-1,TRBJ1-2,TGTGCCAGCAGCAAAGTTGCTCGAGACTCCGAAAGGGACTATGGCTACACCTTC,CASSKVARDSERDYGYTF
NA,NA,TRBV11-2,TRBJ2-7,TGTGCCAGCAGCTTAGGTCTCTACGAGCAGTACTTC,CASSLGLYEQYF
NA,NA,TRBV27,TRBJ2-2,TGTGCCAGCAGTTTAATGGGGGGGCCGAACACCGGGGAGCTGTTTTTT,CASSLMGGPNTGELFF